Listed here is a single T cell receptor (beta chain). Its antigen is as yet unknown. The PCR used 60 Vbeta and 13 Jbeta primers. Clones were read by immunoSEQ multiplex PCR, and TCRdb kept only the in-frame ones, dropping some. The table has nearly 110,000 clones, 74% seen once; the top ten hold about 14%. As for the donors, each was a healthy bone marrow donor. The CDR3 length is 15 residues. The germline CDR1 and CDR2 sequences are SGDLS and YYNGEE. Between the trimmed V and J ends, which lost 3 bases and 0 bases, there was a span of 13 bases. This sample is part of a study of cytomegalovirus exposure and HLA in healthy donors. Findings and caveats of the study: The productive fraction for most TCR beta V segments was about 87% or about 30% in an earlier analysis. Across donors, most TCRs were seen rarely, yet some public ones were widespread. Most subjects' HLA-A and HLA-B alleles were reportedly predicted from TCR beta sequences.

Sequenced: PBMCs. This chain links TRBV9 with TRBJ2-7; D perhaps matches TRBD1 (6 bases). The TCR originated in a middle-aged woman in good health and CMV-seropositive. The CDR3 protein is CASSASGVGSYEQYF. CDR3 in DNA: TGTGCCAGCAGCGCCTCAGGGGTCGGCTCCTACGAGCAGTACTTC.